This TCR beta chain was obtained from a study of blood T cell repertoires in COVID-19. Whole-study context: Whether acute or convalescent, the COVID-19 samples came from the United States, Italy and Spain. T cells, B-cell-depleted T cells, or PBMCs supplied cDNA or gDNA.

Here immunoSEQ multiplex PCR was the method, and the copy in TCRdb shows in-frame clones only, minus some. The sample lists some 49,000 clones, less than 90% occurring once. The CDR3 length is 15 residues. Per germline, CDR1 SNHLY and CDR2 FYNNEI. V dropped 4 bases and J dropped 2 bases, with 14 bases sitting between them. This sequence originates from a human donor in a cohort sampled during active COVID-19. Sequenced input: peripheral blood. The chain employs TRBV2 and TRBJ1-2; the D is unclear. This CDR3 is CASSATRTANYGYTF. The CDR3 DNA sequence: TGTGCCAGCAGTGCCACTCGGACTGCAAACTATGGCTACACCTTC.